This TCR beta chain is from a study of OX40 agonist ivuxolimab in advanced cancers. Germline loops: CDR1 MGHRA, CDR2 YSYEKL. The length of the CDR3 is 15 residues. V was shortened by 0 bases and J by 0 bases, with 8 bases between the two germline ends. Here immunoSEQ multiplex PCR was the method, and the copy in TCRdb shows in-frame clones only, minus some. The sample shows tens of thousands of clones, 92% of them seen only once. Source: CD4+ or CD8+ T cells sorted from blood, taken in a trial of the OX40 agonist ivuxolimab. This sequence was found in an adult with an advanced solid tumor such as melanoma, head and neck, liver or kidney cancer. The J gene is TRBJ1-2, the V gene TRBV4-1; possible D gene TRBD1, 6 bases. CDR3 region: CASSQEQGSNYGYTF. For the CDR3, the DNA is TGCGCCAGCAGCCAAGAGCAGGGGTCTAACTATGGCTACACCTTC.